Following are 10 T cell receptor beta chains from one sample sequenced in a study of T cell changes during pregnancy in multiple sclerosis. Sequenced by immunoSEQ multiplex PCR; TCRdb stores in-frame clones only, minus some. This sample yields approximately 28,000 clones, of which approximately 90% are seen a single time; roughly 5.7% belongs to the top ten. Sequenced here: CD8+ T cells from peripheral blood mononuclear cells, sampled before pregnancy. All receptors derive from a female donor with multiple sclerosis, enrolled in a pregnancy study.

The DNA for the CDR3 is TGCGCCAGCAGCTTGGGGTGGGAGTTGTACAATGAGCAGTTCTTC. Its protein is CASSLGWELYNEQFF. The chain employs TRBV5-1 and TRBJ2-1, with a tentative D call TRBD2 (5 bases). This CDR3 region has 15 residues. Germline V gene lookup returns CDR1 SGHRS and CDR2 YFSETQ. Trimming took 0 bases from V and 4 from J, leaving 11 bases between them.

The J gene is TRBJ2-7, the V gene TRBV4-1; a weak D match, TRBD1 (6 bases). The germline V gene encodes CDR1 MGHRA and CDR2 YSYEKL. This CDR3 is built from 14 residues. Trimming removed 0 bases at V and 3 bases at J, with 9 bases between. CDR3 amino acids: CASSQDRGRYEQYF. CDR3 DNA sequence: TGCGCCAGCAGCCAAGACAGGGGCCGCTACGAGCAGTACTTC.

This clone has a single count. CDR3 DNA: TGTGCCAGCAGTCGGGCGGGAGATACGCAGTATTTT. This gives the protein CASSRAGDTQYF. The J gene is TRBJ2-3, the V gene TRBV5-4; a weak D match, TRBD2 (5 bases). The germline CDR1 and CDR2 sequences are SGHNT and YYREEE (reference sequence). This CDR3 region has 12 residues. Trimming shortened V by 5 bases and J by 5 bases, and 9 bases separated the two germline ends.

CDR3 sequence reads: CASSVVPGGPNYGYTF. The DNA of the CDR3 is TGTGCCAGCAGCGTAGTCCCGGGGGGCCCTAACTATGGCTACACCTTC. The chain combines TRBV9 with TRBJ1-2; perhaps TRBD1 as D (6 bases). The V and J ends lost 0 bases and 0 bases respectively, with 12 bases between them. The CDR3 contains 16 residues. Germline V gene data show CDR1 as SGDLS and CDR2 as YYNGEE.

CDR3 in DNA: TGTGCCAGCAGCGACAGGGCGCTCGGAAAACTGTTTTTT. Its protein is CASSDRALGKLFF. The chain couples TRBV27 to TRBJ1-4, with 7 bases fitting TRBD1. Germline CDR1 reads MNHEY; CDR2 reads SMNVEV (reference sequence). The CDR3 sequence is 13 residues long. After removal of 6 bases from V and 10 bases from J, the junction contained 8 bases not matched to a gene.

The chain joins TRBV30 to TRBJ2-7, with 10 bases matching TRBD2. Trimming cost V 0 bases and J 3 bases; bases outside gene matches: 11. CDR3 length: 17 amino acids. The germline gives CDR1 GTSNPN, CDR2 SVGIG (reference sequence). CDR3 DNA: TGTGCCTGGAGTGTTTTGAGCGGGAGGGCCGAGAACTACGAGCAGTACTTC. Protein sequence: CAWSVLSGRAENYEQYF. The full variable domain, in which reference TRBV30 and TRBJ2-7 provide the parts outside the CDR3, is SQTIHQWPATLVQPVGSPLSLECTVEGTSNPNLYWYRQAAGRGLQLLFYSVGIGQISSEVPQNLSASRPQDRQFILSSKKLLLSDSGFYLCAWSVLSGRAENYEQYFGPGTRLTVT.

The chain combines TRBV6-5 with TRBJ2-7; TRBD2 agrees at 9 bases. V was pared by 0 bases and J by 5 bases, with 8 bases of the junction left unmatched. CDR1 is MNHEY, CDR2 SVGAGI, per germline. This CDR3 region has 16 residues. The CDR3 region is CASSYSLREGRDEQYF. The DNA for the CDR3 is TGTGCCAGCAGTTACTCTCTGCGGGAGGGCCGGGACGAGCAGTACTTC.

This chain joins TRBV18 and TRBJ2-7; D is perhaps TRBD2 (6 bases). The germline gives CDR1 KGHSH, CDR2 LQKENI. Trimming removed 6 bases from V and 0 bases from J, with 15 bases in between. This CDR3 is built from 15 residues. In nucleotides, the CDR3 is TGTGCCAGCTCCCCCCGGGACGGGAGCTCCTACGAGCAGTACTTC. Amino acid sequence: CASSPRDGSSYEQYF.

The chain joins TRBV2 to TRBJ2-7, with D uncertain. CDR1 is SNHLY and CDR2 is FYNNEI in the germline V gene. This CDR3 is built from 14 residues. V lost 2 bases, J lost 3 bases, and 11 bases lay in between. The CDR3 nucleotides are TGTGCCAGCAGTGAACGCCCTACTGGCTACGAGCAGTACTTC. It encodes CASSERPTGYEQYF.

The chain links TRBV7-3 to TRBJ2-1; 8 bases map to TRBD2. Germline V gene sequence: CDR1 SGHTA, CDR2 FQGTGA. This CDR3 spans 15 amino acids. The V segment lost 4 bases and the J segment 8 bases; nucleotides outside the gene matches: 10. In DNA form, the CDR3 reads TGTGCCAGCAGCTCCAGCGGGAGTACAGGCGATGAGCAGTTCTTC. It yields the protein CASSSSGSTGDEQFF.